This paragraph covers one T cell receptor (beta chain) sequence. Its antigen is not identified. TCR alpha and beta CDR3s were amplified from mRNA by semiquantitative ARM-PCR. In ARM-PCR, communal superprimers followed tagged nested gene-specific primers for exponential amplification. TCRdb reanalysed the multiplex PCR reads using MiXCR and keeps one entry per CDR3 protein. The data hold thousands of distinct CDR3 sequences, with just over 50% observed a single time. The data are from a study of relationships among human T cell subsets. Whole-study findings and limits: Many CDR3s were shared across Th1, Th2 and regulatory subsets.

The V and J ends lost 4 bases and 4 bases respectively, with 8 bases between them. The germline V gene encodes CDR1 MNHEY and CDR2 SMNVEV (reference sequence). This CDR3 contains 13 residues. Anti-CD294 bead selection, following depletion of CD4+CD56+ natural killer T cells, yielded the Th2 cells. Sequenced: CD4+ Th2 cells sorted from blood. The receptor was derived from a middle-aged man in good health. This chain uses TRBV27 with TRBJ1-5; D ambiguous. CDR3 residues: CASSSRENQPQHF. The CDR3 DNA follows: TGTGCCAGCAGTTCTCGGGAAAATCAGCCCCAGCATTTT.